Each of the 29 T cell receptor beta chains below was sequenced from the same sample in a study of blood T cell repertoires in COVID-19. Clones were sequenced by immunoSEQ multiplex PCR, and TCRdb holds only the in-frame ones, with some missing. The sample lists around 500,000 clones, 88% occurring once. The source material was PBMCs or T cells enriched from blood (not recorded which). The receptors originated from a woman aged 40 to 55 who had recovered from COVID-19.

The chain has TRBV6-5 and TRBJ2-7, with D possibly being TRBD1 (5 bases). With 7 bases removed from V and 4 bases from J, the gap between germline ends came to 14 bases. The CDR3 totals 13 residues. CDR1 is MNHEY, CDR2 SVGAGI, per germline. CDR3 region: CASTTEKGYEQYF. The CDR3 DNA follows: TGTGCCAGCACGACCGAAAAGGGGTACGAGCAGTACTTC.

V and J are TRBV19 and TRBJ1-2, with no clear D. In germline, CDR1 is LNHDA, CDR2 SQIVND (reference sequence). The CDR3 has 13 amino acids. V was shortened by 7 bases and J by 4 bases, with 13 bases between the two germline ends. The DNA for the CDR3 is TGTGCCAGTACCATCCGGGGTTCCTATGGCTACACCTTC. Amino acids: CASTIRGSYGYTF.

The CDR3 spells CASSLGPTDTEAFF. The DNA for the CDR3 is TGCGCCAGCAGCTTGGGCCCAACGGACACTGAAGCTTTCTTT. The chain joins TRBV5-1 to TRBJ1-1; D gene uncertain. CDR3 length: 14 residues. Germline-derived CDR1 and CDR2 are SGHRS and YFSETQ. The V end was cut by 0 bases, the J end by 3 bases, with 9 bases between.

CDR3 amino acids: CASSISQGDYGYTF. The CDR3 DNA is TGTGCCAGTAGTATATCCCAGGGTGACTATGGCTACACCTTC. The gene calls are TRBV19 and TRBJ1-2; D perhaps matches TRBD1 (5 bases). Trimming took 2 bases from V and 3 from J, leaving 10 bases between them. The CDR3 extends over 14 amino acids. Germline V gene lookup returns CDR1 LNHDA and CDR2 SQIVND (reference sequence). The entire variable domain, with the rest obtained from reference TRBV19 and TRBJ1-2, is as follows: DGGITQSPKYLFRKEGQNVTLSCEQNLNHDAMYWYRQDPGQGLRLIYYSQIVNDFQKGDIAEGYSVSREKKESFPLTVTSAQKNPTAFYLCASSISQGDYGYTFGSGTRLTVV.

This chain uses TRBV25-1 with TRBJ1-2, with D maybe TRBD1 (5 bases). V was trimmed by 0 bases and J by 2 bases, leaving 10 bases between them. The CDR3 is made up of 15 amino acids. CDR1 MGHDK and CDR2 SYGVNS come from the germline V gene. The CDR3 spells CASSEYSTGNYGYTF. In DNA form, the CDR3 reads TGTGCCAGCAGTGAATATTCAACAGGCAACTATGGCTACACCTTC.

J is TRBJ1-4 and V is TRBV6-5; D not resolved. V was shortened by 2 bases and J by 10 bases, with 5 bases between the two germline ends. This CDR3 has 11 amino acids. Germline V gene data show CDR1 as MNHEY and CDR2 as SVGAGI. CDR3 nucleotides: TGTGCCAGCAGTTACGCAGGAAAACTGTTTTTT. It yields the protein CASSYAGKLFF.

The V call is TRBV7-9, the J call TRBJ1-2, with TRBD1 identical over 9 bases. V shed 5 bases and J 8 bases; nucleotides not matched to a gene: 18. The CDR3 is 17 residues long. CDR1 and CDR2 (germline): SEHNR, FQNEAQ (reference sequence). CDR3 sequence: CASSNGLSGTGFLGYTF. The CDR3 bases are TGTGCCAGCAGCAACGGTCTATCCGGGACAGGGTTTTTGGGCTACACCTTC.

This clone was seen more than once but under ten times. This chain connects TRBV7-2 to TRBJ2-7, with D tentatively TRBD2 (6 bases). Germline lookup yields CDR1 SGHTA and CDR2 FQGNSA. V was trimmed by 5 bases and J by 4 bases, leaving 15 bases between them. This CDR3 is 14 amino acids long. For the CDR3, the DNA is TGTGCCAGCAGCCCTGGGGCTAGCGAGTACGAGCAGTACTTC. Its protein is CASSPGASEYEQYF.

The genes are TRBV10-2 and TRBJ2-7; 10 bases are shared with TRBD2. The length of the CDR3 is 15 residues. The trim removed 10 bases at V and 6 bases at J, leaving 15 bases unmatched. Germline V gives CDR1 WSHSY, CDR2 SAAADI. The CDR3 is CATSQGSSGSVEQYF. Written as DNA, the CDR3 is TGCGCCACCTCTCAAGGGTCTAGCGGGAGTGTCGAGCAGTACTTC.

The chain recombines TRBV12-5 with TRBJ1-2, with TRBD1 as a possible D gene (6 bases). V was shortened by 2 bases and J by 7 bases, with 11 bases between the two germline ends. This CDR3 is 13 amino acids long. CDR1 is LGHNT and CDR2 is FRNRAP in the germline V gene. For the CDR3, the DNA is TGTGCTAGTGGTTTGCCGACAGGCTCTGGCTACACCTTC. It translates to CASGLPTGSGYTF.

The chain couples TRBV5-1 to TRBJ2-1; D is possibly TRBD1 (5 bases). The CDR3 is 15 amino acids. Trimming removed 0 bases at V and 3 bases at J, with 10 bases between. Germline V gene sequence: CDR1 SGHRS, CDR2 YFSETQ. The CDR3 is CASSLGQIGYNEQFF. Here the CDR3 DNA reads TGCGCCAGCAGCTTGGGACAGATCGGCTACAATGAGCAGTTCTTC.

The V and J genes are TRBV7-9 and TRBJ2-1, with D possibly being TRBD2 (6 bases). Trimming left V 7 bases short and J 2 bases short, with 12 bases between. The CDR3 spans 14 residues. The V gene's germline CDR1 is SEHNR and CDR2 FQNEAQ (reference sequence). The CDR3 protein is CASTLASAYNEQFF. The CDR3 region has the DNA TGTGCCAGCACCCTAGCGAGCGCCTACAATGAGCAGTTCTTC.

The chain carries TRBV9 and TRBJ2-1, with unresolved D. Germline V CDR1 and CDR2: SGDLS, YYNGEE. The CDR3 runs to 12 residues. The V end lost 3 bases, the J end lost 10 bases, and 11 bases lay between the germline ends. DNA for the CDR3: TGTGCCAGCAGCGCGGGTAGTTGGGAGCAGTTCTTC. Translation gives CASSAGSWEQFF.

The rearrangement uses TRBV29-1 and TRBJ2-7, with D possibly matching TRBD2 (5 bases). The ends were cut back, 4 bases at V and 2 bases at J, with 12 bases in the middle. The germline CDR1 and CDR2 sequences are SQVTM and ANQGSEA. The CDR3 runs 13 residues. The chain's CDR3 is CSVASGTPYEQYF. CDR3 nucleotide sequence: TGCAGCGTTGCGTCGGGAACACCCTACGAGCAGTACTTC.

The chain employs TRBV7-2 and TRBJ1-3; 8 bases match TRBD1. There are 17 residues in the CDR3. V gave up 5 bases and J gave up 1 base; unmatched junction bases: 10. Per the germline V gene, CDR1 is SGHTA and CDR2 is FQGNSA. DNA for the CDR3: TGTGCCAGCAGCCTTGGACGAACAGGGGGTTCTGGAAACACCATATATTTT. As protein: CASSLGRTGGSGNTIYF.

The rearrangement links TRBV7-6 to TRBJ1-1; no clear D. The CDR3 runs 17 residues. CDR1 SGHVS and CDR2 FNYEAQ come from the germline V gene. Between the trimmed V and J ends, which lost 4 bases and 0 bases, there was a span of 18 bases. The CDR3 is CASSSGNSGFMNTEAFF. In DNA form, the CDR3 reads TGTGCCAGCAGCTCCGGGAATTCGGGCTTCATGAACACTGAAGCTTTCTTT. The variable domain in full, with the rest retrieved from reference TRBV7-6 and TRBJ1-1, is GAGVSQSPRYKVTKRGQDVALRCDPISGHVSLYWYRQALGQGPEFLTYFNYEAQQDKSGLPNDRFSAERPEGSISTLTIQRTEQRDSAMYRCASSSGNSGFMNTEAFFGQGTRLTVV.

The chain combines TRBV5-1 with TRBJ1-2; D ambiguous. The V end was cut by 0 bases, the J end by 0 bases, with 12 bases between. Germline V lookup: CDR1 SGHRS, CDR2 YFSETQ. The CDR3 extends over 16 amino acids. Written as DNA, the CDR3 is TGCGCCAGCAGCTTGGCCCCGGTGCCTCCTAACTATGGCTACACCTTC. Its protein product is CASSLAPVPPNYGYTF.

V and J are TRBV2 and TRBJ2-7; 7 bases agree with TRBD1. The trim removed 7 bases at V and 4 bases at J, leaving 16 bases unmatched. Per the germline V gene, CDR1 is SNHLY and CDR2 is FYNNEI. This CDR3 has 16 residues. This chain's CDR3 is CASTDGGTTGDYEQYF. CDR3 bases: TGTGCCAGCACCGACGGAGGTACCACAGGGGATTACGAGCAGTACTTC.

The V gene is TRBV6-5, the J gene TRBJ1-4; 11 bases agree with TRBD1. J lost 6 bases, V lost 6 bases, and 6 bases had no gene match. The CDR3 runs to 15 residues. CDR1 and CDR2 from the germline V gene are MNHEY and SVGAGI. CDR3 coding DNA: TGTGCCAGCAGCTCGCCGGGACAGGGGGATGAAAAACTGTTTTTT. This encodes CASSSPGQGDEKLFF.

J is TRBJ1-5 and V is TRBV19, with 7 bases identical to TRBD1. The CDR3 has 16 amino acids. The ends lost 8 bases at V and 6 bases at J; junction bases unmatched: 16. In germline, CDR1 is LNHDA, CDR2 SQIVND (reference sequence). The CDR3 loop is CASSLFSGGVGQPQHF. The CDR3 bases are TGTGCCAGTTCTCTGTTTTCAGGGGGTGTGGGTCAGCCCCAGCATTTT.

The V call is TRBV24-1, the J call TRBJ1-2; TRBD1 is a possible D gene (5 bases). This CDR3 comprises 15 residues. CDR1 KGHDR and CDR2 SFDVKD come from the germline V gene. The germline V and J ends were trimmed by 3 bases and 3 bases, with 13 bases remaining between them. The CDR3 sequence: CATSDRTGADYGYTF. As DNA, the CDR3 is TGTGCCACCAGTGATAGAACAGGCGCAGACTATGGCTACACCTTC.

The chain uses TRBV12-3 or TRBV12-4 and TRBJ1-1; D gene uncertain. The V and J ends lost 5 bases and 7 bases respectively, with 11 bases between them. The CDR3 covers 12 residues. The CDR3, as DNA: TGTGCCAGCAGTCCTCGGAGGCTTGAAGCTTTCTTT. It codes for CASSPRRLEAFF.

This chain joins TRBV11-3 and TRBJ2-1; tentative D call: TRBD1 (6 bases). This CDR3 is built from 17 residues. V was shortened by 3 bases and J by 9 bases, with 24 bases between the two germline ends. The germline CDR1 and CDR2 sequences are SGHNT and YENEEA. The CDR3 region has the DNA TGTGCCAGCAGCTTGGGGGCGGAGGCCCGGGGATTCCGTGAGCAGTTCTTC. It translates to CASSLGAEARGFREQFF.

V and J are TRBV7-9 and TRBJ1-2; 8 positions match TRBD1. Germline V lookup: CDR1 SEHNR, CDR2 FQNEAQ (reference sequence). The trim removed 5 bases at V and 7 bases at J, leaving 3 bases unmatched. CDR3 length equals 12 residues. CDR3 protein: CASSQGAFGYTF. The CDR3 nucleotides read TGTGCCAGCAGCCAGGGGGCCTTTGGCTACACCTTC.

The chain uses TRBV19 and TRBJ2-3; 10 bases align to TRBD1. The J segment lost 6 bases and the V segment lost 5 bases, leaving 17 bases of the junction unmatched. Germline loops: CDR1 LNHDA, CDR2 SQIVND (reference sequence). This CDR3 has 18 residues. The CDR3 loop reads CASSPTDRGKSATDTQYF. The CDR3 coding sequence is TGTGCCAGTAGTCCTACGGACAGGGGGAAGAGTGCAACGGATACGCAGTATTTT.

The chain couples TRBV5-1 to TRBJ2-1, with TRBD2 matching over 11 bases. Per germline, CDR1 SGHRS and CDR2 YFSETQ. The V gene end was trimmed by 4 bases and the J gene end by 4 bases; junction bases not matched to a gene: 4. The CDR3 sequence is 15 residues long. The CDR3 reads CASSRRLAGYNEQFF. CDR3 nucleotides: TGCGCCAGCAGCAGACGACTAGCGGGGTACAATGAGCAGTTCTTC.

This chain connects TRBV19 to TRBJ1-1; D call uncertain. The CDR3 contains 13 residues. Germline loops: CDR1 LNHDA, CDR2 SQIVND (reference sequence). Trimming left V 0 bases short and J 3 bases short, with 5 bases between. The CDR3 here is CASSIELHTEAFF. The CDR3 nucleotides are TGTGCCAGTAGTATAGAACTCCACACTGAAGCTTTCTTT.

This rearrangement joins TRBV4-1 to TRBJ2-7; possible D gene TRBD2, 5 bases. The germline V gene has CDR1 MGHRA and CDR2 YSYEKL. The CDR3 consists of 16 residues. The V end lost 0 bases, the J end lost 2 bases, and 14 bases lay between the germline ends. CDR3 DNA sequence: TGCGCCAGCAGCCAAGATCCGTCCGGCGGGCCCTACGAGCAGTACTTC. Translation gives CASSQDPSGGPYEQYF.

V is TRBV3-1 (or the pseudogene TRBV3-2) and J is TRBJ1-1, with D perhaps TRBD1 (5 bases). The germline V gene encodes CDR1 LGHDT and CDR2 YNNKEL (reference sequence). The CDR3 totals 15 residues. The V end lost 2 bases, the J end lost 6 bases, and 16 bases lay between the germline ends. For the CDR3, the DNA is TGTGCCAGCAGCCAACCCAACACCAGGGATTCTGAAGCTTTCTTT. The encoded protein is CASSQPNTRDSEAFF.